The 27 T cell receptor beta chains listed next were all sequenced from one sample in a study of early T cells in non-severe SARS-CoV-2 infection. TCRdb itself ran the 5' RACE reads through MiXCR, one entry per CDR3 protein. The table lists 20,000 to 25,000 distinct CDR3 sequences, 4.5% of them singletons, with more than 7% in the top ten. Sequencing was performed on whole blood. These receptors were obtained from an adult who was a healthcare worker with PCR-confirmed SARS-CoV-2 infection or an uninfected control (not recorded which).

The sample holds many counts of this clonotype. J is TRBJ1-1 and V is TRBV7-9, with D unresolved. The CDR3 length is 13 residues. The V gene lost 7 bases and the J gene lost 5 bases, with 14 bases spanning the gap. Per the germline V gene, CDR1 is SEHNR and CDR2 is FQNEAQ (reference sequence). The CDR3 DNA sequence: TGTGCCAGCACCAAGGAAGGGAGGACTGAAGCTTTCTTT. It specifies CASTKEGRTEAFF.

This clonotype was counted ten times or more. This chain links TRBV19 with TRBJ1-1; the D is unclear. Germline lookup yields CDR1 LNHDA and CDR2 SQIVND (reference sequence). The CDR3 consists of 14 residues. Deletions cut 3 bases from V and 11 bases from J, with 19 bases between. The CDR3 here is CASSMAWLGFQAFF. DNA of the CDR3: TGTGCCAGTAGTATGGCCTGGCTGGGGTTCCAGGCTTTCTTT.

The table lists this clonotype with a few counts. This chain uses TRBV19 with TRBJ2-7; D is possibly TRBD1 or TRBD2 (5 bases each). The CDR3 runs 17 residues. Between the trimmed V and J ends, which lost 3 bases and 3 bases, there was a span of 21 bases. Per the germline V gene, CDR1 is LNHDA and CDR2 is SQIVND (reference sequence). In nucleotides, the CDR3 is TGTGCCAGTAGTATCGCCTTGCCGTCGGGGCAGCACTACGAGCAGTACTTC. Amino acid sequence: CASSIALPSGQHYEQYF. Drawing the rest from reference TRBV19 and TRBJ2-7, the complete variable domain is DGGITQSPKYLFRKEGQNVTLSCEQNLNHDAMYWYRQDPGQGLRLIYYSQIVNDFQKGDIAEGYSVSREKKESFPLTVTSAQKNPTAFYLCASSIALPSGQHYEQYFGPGTRLTVT.

V and J are TRBV2 and TRBJ1-1, with 7 positions matching TRBD1. Losses at the gene ends were 3 bases for V and 3 bases for J; bases not matched to a gene: 7. Germline lookup yields CDR1 SNHLY and CDR2 FYNNEI. The CDR3 consists of 15 residues. This CDR3 reads CASSDTGESDTEAFF. CDR3 nucleotide sequence: TGTGCCAGCAGTGATACAGGGGAATCGGACACTGAAGCTTTCTTT.

This clonotype was recorded many times. This chain connects TRBV4-2 to TRBJ2-3; TRBD2 aligns across 9 bases. There are 16 residues in the CDR3. Losses at the gene ends were 4 bases for V and 2 bases for J; bases not matched to a gene: 7. CDR1 LGHNA and CDR2 YNFKEQ come from the germline V gene. Here the CDR3 DNA reads TGTGCCAGCAGCCGTGGACTAGCGACTAACACAGATACGCAGTATTTT. It yields the protein CASSRGLATNTDTQYF.

This clonotype was seen at least ten times. The J gene is TRBJ2-5, the V gene TRBV7-2; D possibly corresponds to TRBD1 (5 bases). Looked up from germline, CDR1 is SGHTA and CDR2 is FQGNSA. The V gene lost 8 bases and the J gene lost 4 bases, with 8 bases spanning the gap. The CDR3 loop spans 11 amino acids. The CDR3 nucleotides are TGTGCCAGCGGGGCTGGAGAGACCCAGTACTTC. It yields the protein CASGAGETQYF.

This clonotype was picked up many times. This chain uses TRBV29-1 with TRBJ2-5; D call uncertain. The CDR3 has 13 residues. Trimming shortened V by 0 bases and J by 9 bases, and 14 bases separated the two germline ends. From germline, CDR1 is SQVTM and CDR2 ANQGSEA. CDR3 in DNA: TGCAGCGTTGAAGATCAGGTAGCAACCTCCCAGTACTTC. Protein product: CSVEDQVATSQYF.

The chain is built from TRBV12-3 or TRBV12-4 and TRBJ2-3; 8 bases are shared with TRBD1. The CDR3 is made up of 14 amino acids. Trimming cost V 3 bases and J 5 bases; bases outside gene matches: 4. The CDR3 is CASSFGQGRDTQYF. The CDR3 coding sequence is TGTGCCAGCAGTTTTGGACAGGGAAGAGATACGCAGTATTTT.

This clonotype was counted at least ten times. The J gene is TRBJ2-7, the V gene TRBV21-1; the table's TRBD1 call for D was not verified on the DNA. TRBV21-1 is assigned pseudogene status. This CDR3 has 15 amino acids. This CDR3 is CASSKKEQGNYEQYF. The CDR3 nucleotides are TGTGCCAGCAGCAAAAAGGAACAGGGAAATTACGAGCAGTACTTC.

This clonotype was seen more than once but under ten times. V is TRBV6-5 and J is TRBJ1-2; D is ambiguous. This CDR3 is 13 amino acids long. V dropped 5 bases and J dropped 1 base, with 8 bases sitting between them. The germline CDR1 and CDR2 sequences are MNHEY and SVGAGI. The CDR3 protein is CASSTDHNYGYTF. CDR3 nucleotides: TGTGCCAGCAGTACGGACCATAACTATGGCTACACCTTC.

This clonotype has ten or more counts. The chain joins TRBV12-3 or TRBV12-4 to TRBJ1-1; no definite D call. The V end lost 5 bases, the J end lost 5 bases, and 15 bases lay between the germline ends. The CDR3 spans 14 residues. This CDR3 reads CASSIRVMRTEAFF. The CDR3, as DNA: TGTGCCAGCAGTATTAGGGTGATGAGGACTGAAGCTTTCTTT.

Ten or more counts support this clonotype. J is TRBJ1-2 and V is TRBV20-1; D might be TRBD1 (6 bases). Trimming removed 5 bases at V and 0 bases at J, with 10 bases between. The CDR3 has 13 amino acids. Germline CDR1 and CDR2: DFQATT and SNEGSKA (reference sequence). The CDR3: CSAEDSANYGYTF. The CDR3 DNA follows: TGCAGTGCTGAGGACAGCGCTAACTATGGCTACACCTTC.

Ten or more counts support this clonotype. The chain employs TRBV9 and TRBJ2-1, with D unresolved. This CDR3 region has 12 residues. The germline gives CDR1 SGDLS, CDR2 YYNGEE. Trimming left V 0 bases short and J 7 bases short, with 5 bases between. The CDR3 protein is CASSVGANEQFF. CDR3 bases: TGTGCCAGCAGCGTAGGGGCAAATGAGCAGTTCTTC.

In this sample, this clonotype turned up many times. The rearrangement links TRBV27 to TRBJ2-1, with a possible D match to TRBD2 (5 bases). Germline V gene lookup returns CDR1 MNHEY and CDR2 SMNVEV (reference sequence). V was clipped by 3 bases and J by 0 bases, with 12 bases between them. The CDR3 loop spans 16 amino acids. In DNA, the CDR3 is TGTGCCAGCAGTTTTGTGGGTACTAGCTCCTACAATGAGCAGTTCTTC. It yields the protein CASSFVGTSSYNEQFF.

This clonotype was observed many times. The CDR3 DNA reads TGTGCCAGCAGCCAAGAGGGCGGGGAGGCTGAAGCTTTCTTT. This sequence encodes CASSQEGGEAEAFF. This chain connects TRBV4-2 to TRBJ1-1, with D uncertain. CDR1 LGHNA and CDR2 YNFKEQ come from the germline V gene. The CDR3 is made up of 14 amino acids. V dropped 0 bases and J dropped 6 bases, with 11 bases sitting between them.

The sample holds many counts of this clonotype. The rearrangement joins TRBV28 to TRBJ1-2; 8 bases are a match to TRBD1. This CDR3 has 12 residues. Trimming at V came to 8 bases and at J to 8 bases, leaving 7 bases not matched to a gene. Germline V gene data show CDR1 as MDHEN and CDR2 as SYDVKM. The CDR3 region is CASRGRGLGYTF. In DNA form, the CDR3 reads TGTGCCAGCCGAGGCAGGGGGCTGGGCTACACCTTC.

This clonotype was seen ten or more times. This chain uses TRBV29-1 with TRBJ1-3; the D gene is possibly TRBD1 (5 bases). V was trimmed by 4 bases and J by 4 bases, leaving 11 bases between them. The CDR3 has 13 amino acids. Germline-derived CDR1 and CDR2 are SQVTM and ANQGSEA. As DNA, the CDR3 is TGCAGCGTTGGCAGGGAGTCCGGAAACACCATATATTTT. It is translated as CSVGRESGNTIYF.

This clonotype appeared many times. The gene calls are TRBV12-3 or TRBV12-4 and TRBJ2-1, with TRBD1 matching 7 bases. This CDR3 comprises 15 residues. Trimming took 5 bases from V and 3 from J; bases not matched to a gene: 7. CDR3 sequence reads: CASSPGGLVYNEQFF. CDR3 DNA: TGTGCCAGCAGTCCAGGGGGTCTTGTCTACAATGAGCAGTTCTTC.

This clonotype was recorded at least ten times. The chain links TRBV4-3 to TRBJ1-1; tentatively, D is TRBD1 (5 bases). V was pared by 0 bases and J by 8 bases, with 10 bases between. The CDR3 consists of 13 residues. Germline CDR1 LGHNA, CDR2 YSLEER. This CDR3 reads CASSQEDRGEAFF. CDR3 nucleotides: TGCGCCAGCAGCCAAGAAGATCGGGGGGAAGCTTTCTTT.

At least ten counts were recorded for this clonotype. This chain uses TRBV6-5 with TRBJ1-2; D gene unclear. V shed 4 bases and J shed 0 bases, with 12 bases lying between them. This CDR3 has 15 residues. Germline values: CDR1 MNHEY, CDR2 SVGAGI. The CDR3 loop reads CASSLVFPTNYGYTF. CDR3 sequence (DNA): TGTGCCAGCAGTTTAGTCTTCCCTACTAACTATGGCTACACCTTC.

Concerning this clonotype: An end of the junction does not agree with germline; a read error may underlie this. The chain is built from TRBV6-5 and TRBJ2-1; weak D call: TRBD2 (6 bases). Germline V gives CDR1 MNHEY, CDR2 SVGAGI. The CDR3 contains 15 residues. As DNA, the CDR3 is TGTGCCGGCAGCCCTTGGAACGGGGGTCACAATGAGCAGTTCTTC. It encodes CAGSPWNGGHNEQFF.

By its share, this clonotype is medium-sized (0.01 to 0.1%). This chain uses TRBV27 with TRBJ2-3; D not certain. The V and J ends lost 4 bases and 5 bases respectively, with 10 bases between them. The CDR3 contains 13 residues. Germline V gene sequence: CDR1 MNHEY, CDR2 SMNVEV (reference sequence). The CDR3 DNA is TGTGCCAGCAGTTCCCTCCATTTAGATACGCAGTATTTT. Translation: CASSSLHLDTQYF.

This clonotype was picked up a small number of times. The rearrangement joins TRBV20-1 to TRBJ2-7; D is perhaps TRBD1 (6 bases). Germline V gene lookup returns CDR1 DFQATT and CDR2 SNEGSKA (reference sequence). Trimming took off 3 bases at V and 6 bases at J, with 12 bases between the two ends. The CDR3 extends over 12 amino acids. CDR3 sequence reads: CSASPDRGEQYF. The DNA for the CDR3 is TGCAGTGCTAGCCCGGACAGAGGCGAGCAGTACTTC.

Ten or more counts support this clonotype. The genes are TRBV9 and TRBJ1-1, with D unresolved. Germline V gives CDR1 SGDLS, CDR2 YYNGEE. The CDR3 contains 13 residues. Between the trimmed V and J ends, which lost 4 bases and 0 bases, there was a span of 7 bases. CDR3 nucleotide sequence: TGTGCCAGCAGCTTCAGCATGAACACTGAAGCTTTCTTT. Translating gives CASSFSMNTEAFF.

The rearrangement uses TRBV6-2 or TRBV6-3 and TRBJ2-4, with 11 bases aligning to TRBD2. Trimming took 4 bases from V and 8 from J; bases not matched to a gene: 4. The CDR3 spans 14 residues. Looked up from germline, CDR1 is MNHEY and CDR2 is SVGEGT. In DNA form, the CDR3 reads TGTGCCAGCAGTTTAGCGGGGGGGCTGGACATTCAGTACTTC. This codes for CASSLAGGLDIQYF.

This clonotype was seen ten or more times. The chain is built from TRBV3-1 and TRBJ2-5; D is ambiguous. Trimming cost V 3 bases and J 7 bases, with 6 bases left between them. Germline V gene data show CDR1 as LGHDT and CDR2 as YNNKEL (reference sequence). The CDR3 is 11 amino acids. The CDR3 spells CASSQSGTQYF. DNA of the CDR3: TGTGCCAGCAGCCAGTCGGGGACCCAGTACTTC.

This clonotype was recorded at least ten times. V is TRBV19 and J is TRBJ1-6, with D hard to call. CDR3 length: 14 amino acids. Per germline, CDR1 LNHDA and CDR2 SQIVND (reference sequence). Trimming removed 3 bases at V and 4 bases at J, with 7 bases between. The CDR3 loop reads CASSIGIYNSPLHF. As DNA, the CDR3 is TGTGCCAGTAGTATCGGCATTTATAATTCACCCCTCCACTTT. Combining the CDR3 with reference TRBV19 and TRBJ1-6 gives the whole variable domain DGGITQSPKYLFRKEGQNVTLSCEQNLNHDAMYWYRQDPGQGLRLIYYSQIVNDFQKGDIAEGYSVSREKKESFPLTVTSAQKNPTAFYLCASSIGIYNSPLHFGNGTRLTVT.